The rows below give T cell receptor beta chains drawn from one sample of a study of cytomegalovirus exposure and HLA in healthy donors. Repertoires were generated with immunoSEQ multiplex PCR, while TCRdb's copy carries only in-frame clones and drops some. The data show 60,000 to 70,000 clones, 80% seen once. The sequencing input was PBMCs. The receptors originated from a woman in her thirties in good health and CMV-seronegative. Both conserved end residues are part of each CDR3. A D gene is named only where the DNA matches it firmly. For some rows the clone size is stated as once, few or many, or as a class when expanded; others skip it.

D gene	V gene	J gene	clone size	CDR3 DNA	CDR3 protein
TRBD1	TRBV25-1	TRBJ1-5	.	TGTGCCAGCAGTGGGGGACAGCTAAATCAGCCCCAGCATTTT	CASSGGQLNQPQHF
.	TRBV6-5	TRBJ1-2	.	TGTGCCAGCAGCCCCCGACGACAGACCTACACCTTC	CASSPRRQTYTF
.	TRBV30	TRBJ2-1	.	TGTGCCTGGAGCGCGGAGAATGAGCAGTTCTTC	CAWSAENEQFF
.	TRBV29-1	TRBJ1-1	.	TGCAGCGTTTACCGACAGGAGAACACTGAAGCTTTCTTT	CSVYRQENTEAFF
.	TRBV2	TRBJ1-5	.	TGTGCCAGCAGAATGTCCTATAGCAATCAGCCCCAGCATTTT	CASRMSYSNQPQHF
TRBD1	TRBV6-5	TRBJ1-1	.	TGTGCCAGCAGAGAGGGGACAGTTACTGAAGCTTTCTTT	CASREGTVTEAFF
.	TRBV28	TRBJ1-1	.	TGTGCCAGCAGTTTTTTCACCAGGTGGAACACTGAAGCTTTCTTT	CASSFFTRWNTEAFF
.	TRBV4-1	TRBJ2-3	once	TGCGCCAGCAGCCGAGGAGACAGTCCCTACACAGATACGCAGTATTTT	CASSRGDSPYTDTQYF
TRBD1	TRBV30	TRBJ1-1	.	TGTGCCTGGAGTATTACAGGGGGAAGTACTGAAGCTTTCTTT	CAWSITGGSTEAFF
TRBD1	TRBV10-3	TRBJ1-1	.	TGTGCCATCATGGACAGGGTGAACACTGAAGCTTTCTTT	CAIMDRVNTEAFF
.	TRBV6-1	TRBJ1-5	.	TGTGCCAGCAGTGGGGGGGGGAGTTGGAATCAGCCCCAGCATTTT	CASSGGGSWNQPQHF
.	TRBV29-1	TRBJ2-7	once	TGCAGCGTTTCCGTAGGAGCGACCTCAAGCGAGCAGTACTTC	CSVSVGATSSEQYF
.	TRBV30	TRBJ1-1	few	TGTGCCTGGATGACCGGGCCTCGGGGGATGAACACTGAAGCTTTCTTT	CAWMTGPRGMNTEAFF
.	TRBV30	TRBJ2-6	once	TGTGCCTGTTCGGGGAGCTCTGGGGCCAACGTCCTGACTTTC	CACSGSSGANVLTF
TRBD1	TRBV29-1	TRBJ1-1	.	TGCAGCGCTGACAACAGGGGAGCTTTCTTT	CSADNRGAFF
TRBD1	TRBV29-1	TRBJ1-2	once	TGCAGCGTTGTAGCCACGGACAGGTTTTATGGCTACACCTTC	CSVVATDRFYGYTF
.	TRBV2	TRBJ1-3	.	TGTGCCAGCAGTTACGAAAAGCGTTTCTCCGGAAACACCATATATTTT	CASSYEKRFSGNTIYF